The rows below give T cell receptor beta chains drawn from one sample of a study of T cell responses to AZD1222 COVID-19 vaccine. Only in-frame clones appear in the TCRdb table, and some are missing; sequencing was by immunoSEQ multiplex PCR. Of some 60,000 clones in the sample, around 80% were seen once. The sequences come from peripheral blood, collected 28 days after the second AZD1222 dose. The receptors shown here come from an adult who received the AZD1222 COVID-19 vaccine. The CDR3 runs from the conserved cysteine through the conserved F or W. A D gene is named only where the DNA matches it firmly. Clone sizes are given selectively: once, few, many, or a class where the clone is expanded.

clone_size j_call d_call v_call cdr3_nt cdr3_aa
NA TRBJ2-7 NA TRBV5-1 TGCGCCAGCAGCTTAGGGGACACTCCCTACGAGCAGTACTTC CASSLGDTPYEQYF
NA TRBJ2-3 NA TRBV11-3 TGTGCCAGCAGCTCCGCCGGCTCACAAGATACGCAGTATTTT CASSSAGSQDTQYF
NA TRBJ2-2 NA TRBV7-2 TGTGCCAGCAGCTTAGATGCGGGGAGTGCGAACACCGGGGAGCTGTTTTTT CASSLDAGSANTGELFF
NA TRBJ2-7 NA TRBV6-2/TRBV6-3 TGTGCCAGCAGCTTTCCGGGCAGGTTTTCCTACGAGCAGTACTTC CASSFPGRFSYEQYF
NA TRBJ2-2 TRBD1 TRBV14 TGTGCCAGCAGTCCGAGACAGGGGGCGCAAACCGGGGAGCTGTTTTTT CASSPRQGAQTGELFF
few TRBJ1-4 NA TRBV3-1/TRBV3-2 TGTGCCAGCAGCCCGAGGACAACAAGAGGATTTGAAAAACTGTTTTTT CASSPRTTRGFEKLFF
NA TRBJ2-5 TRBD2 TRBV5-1 TGCGCCAGCAGCTTGAGGGCGGGGGGGCGCCTAGAAGAGACCCAGTACTTC CASSLRAGGRLEETQYF
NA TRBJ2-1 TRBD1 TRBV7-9 TGTGCCAGCAGCTCACAACCCGGGACAGGGGGCAATGAGCAGTTCTTC CASSSQPGTGGNEQFF
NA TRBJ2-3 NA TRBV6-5 TGTGCCAGCACCAAAGGGGATACGCAGTATTTT CASTKGDTQYF
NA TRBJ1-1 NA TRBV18 TGTGCCAGCTCACCAACGCCCCTCGGGGACACTGAAGCTTTCTTT CASSPTPLGDTEAFF
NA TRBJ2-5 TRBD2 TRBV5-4 TGTGCCAGCAGCTTGGCCGGGCTAGCGGGGGGATTGGAGACCCAGTACTTC CASSLAGLAGGLETQYF
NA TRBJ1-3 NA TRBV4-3 TGCGCCAGCAGCCCTGGGACCGAACACTCTGGAAACACCATATATTTT CASSPGTEHSGNTIYF
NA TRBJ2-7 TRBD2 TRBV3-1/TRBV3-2 TGTGCCAGCAGCCCAAGCGGGGGGGGACTTTACGAGCAGTACTTC CASSPSGGGLYEQYF
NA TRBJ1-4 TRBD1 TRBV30 TGTGCCTGGAGTCTCCCGACAGGGCGGGTTGAAAAACTGTTTTTT CAWSLPTGRVEKLFF
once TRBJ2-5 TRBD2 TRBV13 TGTGCCAGCAGCTTTCTAGCGGGGGGTGGAGAGACCCAGTACTTC CASSFLAGGGETQYF
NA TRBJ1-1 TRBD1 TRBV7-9 TGTGCCAGCAGCTTCCTGGGACAGGGTGAAGCTTTCTTT CASSFLGQGEAFF
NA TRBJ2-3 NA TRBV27 TGTGCCAGCAGTTCCTCCCAATCCGTGAGCACAGATACGCAGTATTTT CASSSSQSVSTDTQYF
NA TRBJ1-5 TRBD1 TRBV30 TGTGCCTGGACCCTGACAGGGCGCAATCAGCCCCAGCATTTT CAWTLTGRNQPQHF
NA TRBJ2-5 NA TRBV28 TGTGCCAGCAGATGGGAAAATGAGACCCAGTACTTC CASRWENETQYF
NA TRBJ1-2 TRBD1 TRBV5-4 TGTGCCAGCAGCTTGGAAAGGGGGCCTTCTGACTATGGCTACACCTTC CASSLERGPSDYGYTF
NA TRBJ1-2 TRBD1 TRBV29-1 TGCAGCGTTGTGACAGGGGCTGGCTACACCTTC CSVVTGAGYTF
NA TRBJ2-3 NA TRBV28 TGTGCCAGCAGTTTCGGCGGGGTACGCACAGATACGCAGTATTTT CASSFGGVRTDTQYF
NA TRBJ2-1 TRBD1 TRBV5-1 TGCGCCAGCAGCTTGGGGGGACAGGCAGCTAACAATGAGCAGTTCTTC CASSLGGQAANNEQFF
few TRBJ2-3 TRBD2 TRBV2 TGTGCCAGCAGTGAAACCGGAGCTAGCGGGGGTTACACAGATACGCAGTATTTT CASSETGASGGYTDTQYF
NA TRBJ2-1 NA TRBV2 TGTGCCAGCGGTCAGGACTACAATGAGCAGTTCTTC CASGQDYNEQFF
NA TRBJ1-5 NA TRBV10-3 TGTGCCATCAGATCAACTAGCAATCAGCCCCAGCATTTT CAIRSTSNQPQHF
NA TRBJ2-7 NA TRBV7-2 TGTGCCAGCAGCTTGATCCCCGAGGCATACGAGCAGTACTTC CASSLIPEAYEQYF
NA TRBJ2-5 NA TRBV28 TGTGCCAGCAGTTTGGCGGGGAGCTACAAGGAGACCCAGTACTTC CASSLAGSYKETQYF
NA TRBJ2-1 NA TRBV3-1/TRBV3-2 TGTGCCAGCAGCCCAACCAGGGGATCCTACAATGAGCAGTTCTTC CASSPTRGSYNEQFF
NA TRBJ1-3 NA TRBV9 TGTGCCAGCAGCGTAGCTCCGGCGGAGAATGGAAACACCATATATTTT CASSVAPAENGNTIYF
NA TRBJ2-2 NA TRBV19 TGTGCCAGTAGTATAGGGGGTGGCAGGGGCACCGGGGAGCTGTTTTTT CASSIGGGRGTGELFF
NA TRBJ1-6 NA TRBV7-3 TGTGCCAGCAGCCTGACAGACTCCAATTCACCCCTCCACTTT CASSLTDSNSPLHF
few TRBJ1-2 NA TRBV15 TGTGCCACCAGCAGATCCGACAGGCTCTATGGCTACACCTTC CATSRSDRLYGYTF
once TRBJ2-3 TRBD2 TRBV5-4 TGTGCCAGCAGCAGGACCGGGGGGGCCGACACAGATACGCAGTATTTT CASSRTGGADTDTQYF
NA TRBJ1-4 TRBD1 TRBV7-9 TGTGCCAGCAGCCGCACAGGGGAGGAAAAACTGTTTTTT CASSRTGEEKLFF
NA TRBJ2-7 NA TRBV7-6 TGTGCCAGCAGCAAGTGGACAAATTACGAGCAGTACTTC CASSKWTNYEQYF
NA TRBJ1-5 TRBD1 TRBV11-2 TGTGCCAGCAGCGCCACAGGGGATCAGCCCCAGCATTTT CASSATGDQPQHF
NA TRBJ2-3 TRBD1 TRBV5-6 TGTGCCAGCAGCCCCGGACAGGGGGGAACAGATACGCAGTATTTT CASSPGQGGTDTQYF
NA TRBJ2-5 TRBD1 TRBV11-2 TGTGCCAGCTCCGTAGGGGGCGCGGAGACCCAGTACTTC CASSVGGAETQYF
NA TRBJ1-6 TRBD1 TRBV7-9 TGTGCCAGCAGCTCCCTCGGGACAGCCCTCCACTTT CASSSLGTALHF
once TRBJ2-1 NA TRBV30 TGTGCCTGGAGTTCCACAGGGAGCTCCTACAATGAGCAGTTCTTC CAWSSTGSSYNEQFF
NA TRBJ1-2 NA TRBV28 TGTGCCAGCAGGACGGGCCTTTATGGCTACACCTTC CASRTGLYGYTF
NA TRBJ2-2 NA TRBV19 TGTGCCAGTAGTATACTTAAGACAGTCGGGGAGCTGTTTTTT CASSILKTVGELFF
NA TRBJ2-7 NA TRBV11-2 TGTGCCAGCAGCCCAAGGGAGCTCGAGCAGTACTTC CASSPRELEQYF
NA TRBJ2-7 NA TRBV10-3 TGTGCCATCAGTGCTTCGGGCGCTCCGCTCTTCCGCGAGCAGTACTTC CAISASGAPLFREQYF
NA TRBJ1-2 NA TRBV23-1 TGCGCCAGCAGTCAATCTCTACCTGCCTATGGCTACACCTTC CASSQSLPAYGYTF
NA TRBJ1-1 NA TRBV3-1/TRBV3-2 TGTGCCAGCAGCCAAACAGGGATCACTGAAGCTTTCTTT CASSQTGITEAFF
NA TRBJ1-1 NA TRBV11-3 TGTGCCAGCAGCTCAAATTTGAACACTGAAGCTTTCTTT CASSSNLNTEAFF